Shown below are 23 T cell receptor beta chains from a single sample sequenced in a study of blood T cells in healthy people across ages (dated by TCRdb to about 2015). The library was produced with 5' RACE. Data came from an Illumina HiSeq 2500. A second PCR of roughly 6 to 12 cycles was performed with a sample-barcoded 5' primer and a J-beta primer mix. In-frame beta chains were kept once TCRdb had trimmed the public reads at Q25 with fastp and called clones with MiXCR. Each CDR3 protein appears once, grouped with its most common genes and DNA. The sample has approximately 580,000 distinct CDR3 sequences on record, about 24% of them singletons. The ten largest clones take up just under 9% of the sample. This sample was shared with a second study, whose subject was T cells of mothers and their children.

Source material: blood. Receptor source: a boy aged 10-17 years in good health.

The gene calls are TRBV20-1 and TRBJ2-1; D is uncertain. Germline V lookup: CDR1 DFQATT, CDR2 SNEGSKA (reference sequence). Deletions cut 3 bases from V and 10 bases from J, with 10 bases between. This CDR3 has 11 amino acids. In DNA, the CDR3 is TGCAGTGCTAGTCGGGCCTACGAGCAGTTCTTC. It translates to CSASRAYEQFF.

Only a few counts were recorded for this clonotype. The genes are TRBV6-1 and TRBJ1-2; D remains unclear. The germline CDR1 and CDR2 sequences are MNHNS and SASEGT. Trimming removed 4 bases at V and 0 bases at J, with 12 bases between. The CDR3 runs to 15 residues. CDR3 bases: TGTGCCAGCAGTGTAGCCGGGTCCTCTAACTATGGCTACACCTTC. It yields the protein CASSVAGSSNYGYTF.

This clonotype was counted between two and nine times. The chain uses TRBV6-2 or TRBV6-3 and TRBJ2-2; tentatively, D is TRBD2 (5 bases). The CDR3 contains 19 residues. The V gene lost 0 bases and the J gene lost 4 bases, with 21 bases spanning the gap. The germline CDR1 and CDR2 sequences are MNHEY and SVGEGT. In nucleotides, the CDR3 is TGTGCCAGCAGTTACTCTGGCAAGGGCCCGGAGGACCCCACCGGGGAGCTGTTTTTT. It specifies CASSYSGKGPEDPTGELFF.

The rearrangement uses TRBV20-1 and TRBJ2-1; 12 bases fit TRBD2. Looked up from germline, CDR1 is DFQATT and CDR2 is SNEGSKA (reference sequence). Losses at the gene ends were 6 bases for V and 7 bases for J; bases not matched to a gene: 7. The CDR3 is 14 amino acids. The CDR3 bases are TGCAGTGCCTGGCGACTAGCGGGAGTGAATGAGCAGTTCTTC. It is translated as CSAWRLAGVNEQFF.

The chain combines TRBV6-4 with TRBJ1-6; D ambiguous. Germline CDR1 and CDR2: MRHNA and SNTAGT. The germline V and J ends were trimmed by 10 bases and 10 bases, with 17 bases remaining between them. This CDR3 has 13 residues. The CDR3 is CATRRTQDSPLHF. The CDR3 region has the DNA TGTGCCACCCGACGAACACAAGACTCACCCCTCCACTTT.

The V call is TRBV15, the J call TRBJ2-1; the D is unclear. The J call may be incorrect, as the DNA end agrees better with TRBJ2-7. Germline CDR1 LNHNV, CDR2 YYDKDF (reference sequence). This CDR3 is built from 15 residues. This chain's CDR3 is CATSSSGNSGYEQYF. In DNA form, the CDR3 reads TGTGCCACCAGCAGTTCCGGTAACTCGGGCTACGAGCAGTACTTC.

There are many counts of this clonotype. V and J are TRBV7-9 and TRBJ2-1; 10 nucleotides agree with TRBD2. The V gene's germline CDR1 is SEHNR and CDR2 FQNEAQ (reference sequence). This CDR3 has 15 amino acids. V shed 8 bases and J 3 bases; nucleotides not matched to a gene: 7. DNA of the CDR3: TGTGCCAGCTCACCACGGACTAGCGGCTACAATGAGCAGTTCTTC. It encodes CASSPRTSGYNEQFF.

This clonotype was counted between two and nine times. V is TRBV6-4 and J is TRBJ1-2, with D hard to call. The CDR3 sequence is 16 residues long. Germline loops: CDR1 MRHNA, CDR2 SNTAGT. V lost 0 bases and J 7 bases, leaving 18 bases between the germline ends. DNA for the CDR3: TGTGCCAGCAGTGACTCGGGCGGGGAGGTGATGAGTGGCTACACCTTC. Protein sequence: CASSDSGGEVMSGYTF.

This clonotype occurred a few times. The chain joins TRBV29-1 to TRBJ2-2; D remains ambiguous. Trimming took 0 bases from V and 3 from J, leaving 11 bases between them. This CDR3 has 15 residues. Germline-derived CDR1 and CDR2 are SQVTM and ANQGSEA. The CDR3 DNA reads as TGCAGCGTTGAAGATGAAATGGGGTACACCGGGGAGCTGTTTTTT. It is translated as CSVEDEMGYTGELFF.

A few counts support this clonotype. V and J are TRBV28 and TRBJ2-7; 12 nucleotides match TRBD1. V lost 6 bases to trimming and J lost 5 bases; unmatched junction nucleotides: 11. The V gene's germline CDR1 is MDHEN and CDR2 SYDVKM. This CDR3 comprises 16 residues. Here the CDR3 DNA reads TGTGCCAGCAGCCTACTTGGGACAGGGGGCATAAACGAGCAGTACTTC. Its translation is CASSLLGTGGINEQYF.

The V gene is TRBV12-3 or TRBV12-4, the J gene TRBJ2-5; tentatively, D is TRBD1 (6 bases). The end of the DNA aligns better with TRBJ2-7, so the J call may be wrong. CDR3 length equals 14 residues. The CDR3 loop reads CASPPGRGYYEQYF. CDR3 in DNA: TGTGCCAGCCCCCCCGGCAGGGGATACTACGAGCAGTACTTC.

This rearrangement joins TRBV6-1 to TRBJ1-5; D might be TRBD1 (5 bases). CDR3 length equals 17 residues. From germline, CDR1 is MNHNS and CDR2 SASEGT. Trimming removed 2 bases from V and 4 bases from J, with 18 bases in between. CDR3 sequence (DNA): TGTGCCAGCAGTGAACTGTCAGGGACGGGAAAGAATCAGCCCCAGCATTTT. This encodes CASSELSGTGKNQPQHF.

This clonotype has more than one count but fewer than ten. An end of the junction does not agree with germline; a read error may underlie this. The V gene is TRBV11-2, the J gene TRBJ2-7; D possibly corresponds to TRBD1 (6 bases). Germline CDR1 SGHAT, CDR2 FQNNGV. The CDR3 consists of 12 residues. Here the CDR3 DNA reads TGTGCCAGCAGCCCACAGGGTGCCGAGCAGTATTTC. The encoded protein is CASSPQGAEQYF. The full variable domain, completed using reference TRBV11-2 and TRBJ2-7, is EAGVAQSPRYKIIEKRQSVAFWCNPISGHATLYWYQQILGQGPKLLIQFQNNGVVDDSQLPKDRFSAERLKGVDSTLKIQPAKLEDSAVYLCASSPQGAEQYFGPGTRLTVT.

This clonotype has only a few counts. This sequence joins TRBV27 and TRBJ2-7, with D tentatively TRBD2 (6 bases). The ends were cut back, 5 bases at V and 2 bases at J, with 16 bases in the middle. The CDR3 is made up of 15 amino acids. CDR1 and CDR2 from the germline V gene are MNHEY and SMNVEV (reference sequence). CDR3 coding DNA: TGTGCCAGCAGTCCGGCGGGGATATCCACCTACGAGCAGTACTTC. Its protein is CASSPAGISTYEQYF.

This clonotype was picked up many times. The rearrangement uses TRBV7-3 and TRBJ2-1; possible D gene TRBD2, 6 bases. Between the trimmed V and J ends, which lost 2 bases and 5 bases, there was a span of 13 bases. CDR1 is SGHTA, CDR2 FQGTGA, per germline. The CDR3 spans 15 residues. The CDR3 DNA sequence: TGTGCCAGCAGCTTACCTGGGCTAGCGAACAATGAGCAGTTCTTC. Residues: CASSLPGLANNEQFF. Looking up the rest from reference TRBV7-3 and TRBJ2-1 gives the full variable domain: GAGVSQTPSNKVTEKGKYVELRCDPISGHTALYWYRQSLGQGPEFLIYFQGTGAADDSGLPNDRFFAVRPEGSVSTLKIQRTERGDSAVYLCASSLPGLANNEQFFGPGTRLTVL.

The chain couples TRBV7-2 to TRBJ2-5, with 7 bases fitting TRBD2. The J call may be in error: the DNA end matches TRBJ2-7 better. The CDR3 totals 15 residues. Germline V gives CDR1 SGHTA, CDR2 FQGNSA. The CDR3 sequence: CASSLSGAGSYEQYF. The CDR3 coding sequence is TGTGCCAGCAGCTTGAGCGGGGCTGGCTCCTACGAGCAGTACTTC.

This clonotype was counted a few times. V usage is TRBV7-2 and J usage is TRBJ2-5; 10 bases map to TRBD2. The V segment lost 3 bases and the J segment 4 bases; nucleotides outside the gene matches: 8. Germline assignment: CDR1 SGHTA and CDR2 FQGNSA. The CDR3 consists of 16 residues. The CDR3, as DNA: TGTGCCAGCAGCTTTCTGAAGCGGGGGGGCAGAGAGACCCAGTACTTC. This translates into CASSFLKRGGRETQYF.

The gene calls are TRBV6-5 and TRBJ2-1, with TRBD1 as a possible D gene (6 bases). CDR1 is MNHEY and CDR2 is SVGAGI in the germline V gene. The CDR3 runs to 13 residues. The V end lost 5 bases, the J end lost 4 bases, and 9 bases lay between the germline ends. The CDR3 region has the DNA TGTGCCAGCAGTAGGACAGAGTACAATGAGCAGTTCTTC. Amino acids: CASSRTEYNEQFF.

This CDR3 reads CASSPWTGGPGELFF. CDR3 bases: TGTGCCAGCAGTCCATGGACAGGGGGCCCCGGGGAGCTGTTTTTT. The rearrangement uses TRBV6-5 and TRBJ2-2; 11 positions match TRBD1. V trimming: 5 bases; J trimming: 6 bases; junction bases outside the gene matches: 5. The CDR3 loop spans 15 amino acids. CDR1 and CDR2 (germline): MNHEY, SVGAGI.

V and J are TRBV9 and TRBJ1-4, with a possible D match to TRBD1 (5 bases). In germline, CDR1 is SGDLS, CDR2 YYNGEE. The CDR3 runs to 13 residues. The V gene lost 0 bases and the J gene lost 7 bases, with 7 bases spanning the gap. CDR3: CASSVAGGEKLFF. Written as DNA, the CDR3 is TGTGCCAGCAGCGTAGCCGGGGGTGAAAAACTGTTTTTT.

V and J are TRBV7-2 and TRBJ2-7; 9 nucleotides match TRBD1. Germline lookup yields CDR1 SGHTA and CDR2 FQGNSA. This CDR3 spans 15 amino acids. The junction had 5 bases not matched to a gene; V was cut back by 2 bases and J by 3 bases. The CDR3 reads CASSLSPGQGYEQYF. The CDR3 coding sequence is TGTGCCAGCAGCTTATCGCCGGGACAGGGCTACGAGCAGTACTTC.

This chain links TRBV9 with TRBJ1-1; D unresolved. The V gene lost 4 bases and the J gene lost 1 base, with 14 bases spanning the gap. The CDR3 covers 15 residues. Germline V gene data show CDR1 as SGDLS and CDR2 as YYNGEE. CDR3 sequence reads: CASSPKGDQNTEAFF. CDR3 nucleotide sequence: TGTGCCAGCAGCCCAAAGGGAGATCAGAACACTGAAGCTTTCTTT.

The chain is built from TRBV12-3 or TRBV12-4 and TRBJ2-1; D is ambiguous. Trimming stripped 2 bases from V and 10 bases from J, with 18 bases between. This CDR3 has 15 residues. CDR3 sequence: CASSLYIGSRWEQFF. In DNA, the CDR3 is TGTGCCAGCAGTTTATATATAGGGTCAAGGTGGGAGCAGTTCTTC.